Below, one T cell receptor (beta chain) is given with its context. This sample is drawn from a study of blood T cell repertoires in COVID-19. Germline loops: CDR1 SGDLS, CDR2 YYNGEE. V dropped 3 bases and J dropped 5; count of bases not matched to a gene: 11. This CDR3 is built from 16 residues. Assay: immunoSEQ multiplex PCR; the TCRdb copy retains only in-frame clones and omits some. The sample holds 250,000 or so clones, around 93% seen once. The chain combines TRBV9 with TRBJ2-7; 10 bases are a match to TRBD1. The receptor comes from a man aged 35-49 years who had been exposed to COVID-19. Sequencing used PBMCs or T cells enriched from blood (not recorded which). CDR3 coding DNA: TGTGCCAGCAGCGGGGGGTATGGGACAGGGGCCGACGAGCAGTACTTC. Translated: CASSGGYGTGADEQYF.